This T cell receptor (beta chain) came from a study of cytomegalovirus exposure and HLA in healthy donors. As for the study in general: The same platform was used for the 100 to 150 validation repertoires and the roughly 680 first-cohort repertoires, a later analysis reported.

Broader study findings: Usually a TCR sequence was rare, but some public TCRs were found in many donors. First-cohort TCR clusters tended to co-occur in the approximately 130 validation repertoires, a later analysis found. Associated with cytomegalovirus, according to the listing, were 164 TCR beta chains.

Remarks on this clone: Its antigen is unidentified.

This CDR3 has 11 amino acids. Germline lookup yields CDR1 MRHNA and CDR2 SNTAGT. The V end lost 6 bases, the J end lost 9 bases, and 11 bases lay between the germline ends. The data were produced by immunoSEQ multiplex PCR, yet TCRdb's version contains in-frame clones alone and is incomplete. Of approximately 120,000 clones listed, nearly 90% were seen once; the top ten hold approximately 1%. The sample comprised PBMCs. The TCR comes from a woman aged 18-30 years in good health and CMV-seronegative. The chain carries TRBV6-4 and TRBJ2-5; D remains ambiguous. The CDR3 loop reads CASRSTRAQYF. CDR3 bases: TGTGCCAGCAGATCGACCCGGGCCCAGTACTTC.